One sample yielded the 28 T cell receptor beta chains listed below, sequenced in a study of T-cell reconstitution after alpha-beta-depleted transplantation in children. For TCRbeta, the library was prepared with unique molecular identifiers. From the PCR reads, TCRdb called clonotypes with MiXCR, one entry per CDR3 protein. The data hold approximately 640,000 distinct CDR3 sequences, with roughly 17% observed a single time. The sample consisted of PBMCs from the stem cell graft donor, taken from the stem cell graft. Source of these receptors: a human donor who donated a stem cell graft to a child with acute myeloid leukemia.

This clonotype turned up a few times. The chain joins TRBV20-1 to TRBJ2-5; TRBD2 is a possible D gene (6 bases). V was trimmed by 1 base and J by 2 bases, leaving 8 bases between them. The CDR3 has 13 amino acids. The germline V gene encodes CDR1 DFQATT and CDR2 SNEGSKA (reference sequence). CDR3 residues: CSARASAQETQYF. DNA of the CDR3: TGCAGTGCTAGAGCTAGCGCACAAGAGACCCAGTACTTC.

There are a few counts of this clonotype. The V call is TRBV20-1, the J call TRBJ1-1; no reliable D call. The CDR3 sequence is 14 residues long. V lost 0 bases, J lost 0 bases, and 8 bases lay in between. Looked up from germline, CDR1 is DFQATT and CDR2 is SNEGSKA (reference sequence). DNA of the CDR3: TGCAGTGCTAGAGATGCAGGAATGAACACTGAAGCTTTCTTT. Its translation is CSARDAGMNTEAFF.

This clonotype was seen a handful of times. The chain combines TRBV7-2 with TRBJ2-1, with a weak D call TRBD1 (5 bases). The V end was cut by 0 bases, the J end by 9 bases, with 12 bases between. CDR3 length: 14 residues. Per germline, CDR1 SGHTA and CDR2 FQGNSA. The CDR3 sequence is CASSLASGLSEQFF. In DNA, the CDR3 is TGTGCCAGCAGCTTAGCATCAGGGTTGTCTGAGCAGTTCTTC.

This clonotype was seen repeatedly, ten times or more. V gene TRBV7-2 combines with J gene TRBJ2-5, with 11 bases lining up with TRBD2. The length of the CDR3 is 14 residues. Germline CDR1 reads SGHTA; CDR2 reads FQGNSA. Trimming at V came to 4 bases and at J to 7 bases, leaving 5 bases not matched to a gene. The CDR3: CASSSTGTSGTQYF. The CDR3 nucleotides are TGTGCCAGCAGCTCTACCGGGACTAGCGGGACCCAGTACTTC.

This chain connects TRBV7-9 to TRBJ1-1; TRBD1 matches at 7 bases. V lost 5 bases and J lost 6; bases outside the gene matches: 6. This CDR3 spans 13 amino acids. The germline gives CDR1 SEHNR, CDR2 FQNEAQ (reference sequence). In DNA form, the CDR3 reads TGTGCCAGCAGCCCGACAGGGAGTGCTGAAGCTTTCTTT. Translating gives CASSPTGSAEAFF.

In its sample, this clonotype was seen many times. The rearrangement joins TRBV7-2 to TRBJ1-2; D may be TRBD1 (5 bases). CDR1 SGHTA and CDR2 FQGNSA come from the germline V gene. V was shortened by 0 bases and J by 4 bases, with 12 bases between the two germline ends. CDR3 size: 15 residues. In nucleotides, the CDR3 is TGTGCCAGCAGCTTAGCGGCCGGGACCGCCTATGGCTACACCTTC. Translating it yields CASSLAAGTAYGYTF. The entire variable domain, with the rest obtained from reference TRBV7-2 and TRBJ1-2, is as follows: GAGVSQSPSNKVTEKGKDVELRCDPISGHTALYWYRQSLGQGLEFLIYFQGNSAPDKSGLPSDRFSAERTGGSVSTLTIQRTQQEDSAVYLCASSLAAGTAYGYTFGSGTRLTVV.

For this clonotype: This could be a read error, since a much larger clone is one nucleotide away. The chain uses TRBV20-1 and TRBJ2-1; TRBD1 might be the D (6 bases). Trimming stripped 3 bases from V and 4 bases from J, with 10 bases between. The CDR3 spans 13 residues. Germline V CDR1 and CDR2: DFQATT, SNEGSKA (reference sequence). DNA for the CDR3: TGCAGTGCTAGGAGGACAGCGTACAATGAGCAGTTCTTC. Residues: CSARRTAYNEQFF.

This clonotype came up a few times. V and J are TRBV5-5 and TRBJ1-1, with 10 nucleotides matching TRBD1. The CDR3 extends over 15 amino acids. The V gene's germline CDR1 is SGHKS and CDR2 YYEKEE (reference sequence). The junction had 6 bases not matched to a gene; V was cut back by 4 bases and J by 3 bases. The CDR3 nucleotides are TGTGCCAGCAGCCCTGGGACAGGGGTAGACACTGAAGCTTTCTTT. It translates to CASSPGTGVDTEAFF.

This chain joins TRBV4-3 and TRBJ2-7; weak D call: TRBD2 (6 bases). V dropped 0 bases and J dropped 1 base, with 10 bases sitting between them. The CDR3 contains 15 residues. Germline V gene sequence: CDR1 LGHNA, CDR2 YSLEER. DNA of the CDR3: TGCGCCAGCAGCCAAGATTCGGAGGGTTCCTACGAGCAGTACTTC. This encodes CASSQDSEGSYEQYF.

This clonotype was counted many times. The chain couples TRBV7-2 to TRBJ2-3; D may be TRBD1 (6 bases). The CDR3 is made up of 14 amino acids. Germline V gene data show CDR1 as SGHTA and CDR2 as FQGNSA. The V and J ends lost 5 bases and 2 bases respectively, with 11 bases between them. In DNA, the CDR3 is TGTGCCAGCAGCGGGGGCTCTGTCACAGATACGCAGTATTTT. This codes for CASSGGSVTDTQYF.

This clonotype was detected only a few times. The chain links TRBV7-9 to TRBJ2-1; TRBD1 matches 8 bases. Trimming took 2 bases from V and 9 from J; bases not matched to a gene: 6. CDR1 and CDR2 from the germline V gene are SEHNR and FQNEAQ (reference sequence). The CDR3 covers 14 residues. The CDR3 is CASSLPDRAGEQFF. Here the CDR3 DNA reads TGTGCCAGCAGCTTACCGGACAGGGCTGGTGAGCAGTTCTTC.

This clonotype occurred many times. CDR3 nucleotide sequence: TGCAGTGCTAGAGATGAAGAGCGGGGCACAGATACGCAGTATTTT. This codes for CSARDEERGTDTQYF. The chain joins TRBV20-1 to TRBJ2-3; weak D call: TRBD2 (6 bases). The V gene lost 0 bases and the J gene lost 1 base, with 11 bases spanning the gap. This CDR3 contains 15 residues. CDR1 and CDR2 from the germline V gene are DFQATT and SNEGSKA (reference sequence).

This clonotype occurred a few times. The chain couples TRBV20-1 to TRBJ2-5, with D hard to call. The CDR3 runs to 14 residues. V lost 5 bases to trimming and J lost 4 bases, with 17 bases between them. Germline loops: CDR1 DFQATT, CDR2 SNEGSKA (reference sequence). The CDR3 protein is CSALRGLSGETQYF. CDR3 nucleotides: TGCAGTGCTCTAAGAGGTCTATCGGGAGAGACCCAGTACTTC.

This clonotype was recorded only once. The J gene is TRBJ2-3, the V gene TRBV5-1, with D perhaps given as TRBD1 or TRBD2 (6 bases each). The CDR3 length is 16 residues. Germline-derived CDR1 and CDR2 are SGHRS and YFSETQ. Trimming stripped 0 bases from V and 0 bases from J, with 11 bases between. CDR3 residues: CASSLAGGTSTDTQYF. The CDR3 DNA follows: TGCGCCAGCAGCTTGGCCGGGGGCACTAGCACAGATACGCAGTATTTT.

This clonotype was counted only a few times. The chain combines TRBV6-2 or TRBV6-3 with TRBJ2-7; TRBD1 aligns across 11 bases. V shed 6 bases and J 2 bases; nucleotides not matched to a gene: 6. The V gene's germline CDR1 is MNHEY and CDR2 SVGEGT. The CDR3 has 15 residues. The CDR3 DNA reads TGTGCCAGCAGCACCGGGACAGGGGGTACCTACGAGCAGTACTTC. Translating gives CASSTGTGGTYEQYF.

About this clonotype itself: A read error may be the cause here, since a much bigger clone is one base away. V gene TRBV27 combines with J gene TRBJ2-7, with 9 bases matching TRBD1. CDR1 is MNHEY, CDR2 SMNVEV, per germline (reference sequence). This CDR3 region has 13 residues. V was pared by 6 bases and J by 0 bases, with 0 bases of the junction left unmatched. This CDR3 reads CASRTGGSYEQYF. CDR3 sequence (DNA): TGTGCCAGCAGGACAGGGGGCTCCTACGAGCAGTACTTC.

This sequence joins TRBV12-3 or TRBV12-4 and TRBJ2-2; 7 nucleotides align to TRBD2. The CDR3 length is 13 residues. V gave up 6 bases and J gave up 10 bases; unmatched junction bases: 8. The CDR3 loop reads CASSWGGSTELFF. DNA for the CDR3: TGTGCCAGCAGCTGGGGGGGGAGTACGGAGCTGTTTTTT.

This clonotype was detected ten times or more. The rearrangement uses TRBV12-3 or TRBV12-4 and TRBJ2-1; 7 nucleotides align to TRBD2. The CDR3 covers 14 residues. The trim removed 7 bases at V and 4 bases at J, leaving 7 bases unmatched. The CDR3 reads CASTSSGDYNEQFF. The CDR3 nucleotides read TGTGCCAGCACCTCCAGCGGGGATTACAATGAGCAGTTCTTC.

The rearrangement joins TRBV7-2 to TRBJ2-2; D uncertain. The CDR3 length is 15 residues. CDR1 is SGHTA and CDR2 is FQGNSA in the germline V gene. Deletions cut 1 base from V and 4 bases from J, with 10 bases between. The DNA of the CDR3 is TGTGCCAGCAGCTTAGTTCCGCAACTCACCGGGGAGCTGTTTTTT. Protein product: CASSLVPQLTGELFF.

This clonotype was counted ten times or more. The J gene is TRBJ2-3, the V gene TRBV6-1; no definite D call. The ends were cut back, 6 bases at V and 6 bases at J, with 13 bases in the middle. Per germline, CDR1 MNHNS and CDR2 SASEGT. The CDR3 totals 13 residues. CDR3 bases: TGTGCCAGCAGGACCCCGGGTTCGGATACGCAGTATTTT. This encodes CASRTPGSDTQYF.

This clonotype has only a few counts. This chain uses TRBV4-2 with TRBJ2-3; TRBD1 or TRBD2 may be the D gene (7 bases each). Germline V gene sequence: CDR1 LGHNA, CDR2 YNFKEQ. Trimming removed 2 bases at V and 0 bases at J, with 27 bases between. CDR3 size: 21 residues. In DNA form, the CDR3 reads TGTGCCAGCAGCCAACCTCCCGGGACAGTGAGGAGGGGACTAAGCACAGATACGCAGTATTTT. Amino acid sequence: CASSQPPGTVRRGLSTDTQYF.

This clonotype has a count of ten or more. The chain has TRBV20-1 and TRBJ1-1, with 7 bases aligning to TRBD1. With 2 bases clipped from V and 7 bases from J, the junction kept 10 bases outside the gene matches. Germline assignment: CDR1 DFQATT and CDR2 SNEGSKA (reference sequence). The CDR3 length is 14 residues. CDR3 loop: CSARIDRDGGEAFF. DNA of the CDR3: TGCAGTGCTAGAATCGACAGGGACGGAGGTGAAGCTTTCTTT.

This clonotype was seen at least ten times. For the CDR3, the DNA is TGCAGTGCCGACGACAGGGATAGCAATCAGCCCCAGCATTTT. Protein sequence: CSADDRDSNQPQHF. The chain links TRBV20-1 to TRBJ1-5; 7 positions match TRBD1. The CDR3 is 14 amino acids. The germline gives CDR1 DFQATT, CDR2 SNEGSKA (reference sequence). V lost 6 bases and J lost 0; bases outside the gene matches: 5.

V is TRBV6-5 and J is TRBJ2-3; D not resolved. V was cut by 2 bases and J by 1 base, with 7 bases left in between. This CDR3 spans 14 amino acids. Germline V lookup: CDR1 MNHEY, CDR2 SVGAGI. The CDR3 sequence: CASSYPSGTDTQYF. For the CDR3, the DNA is TGTGCCAGCAGTTACCCCTCCGGCACAGATACGCAGTATTTT.

The chain has TRBV12-3 or TRBV12-4 and TRBJ2-5, with D perhaps TRBD1 (6 bases). This CDR3 is 15 amino acids long. Trimming left V 4 bases short and J 5 bases short, with 17 bases between. CDR3 nucleotide sequence: TGTGCCAGCAGTTCCCCAGGGGTCCAGGGGGAGACCCAGTACTTC. It codes for CASSSPGVQGETQYF.

Ten or more counts support this clonotype. The chain has TRBV5-1 and TRBJ1-1, with D tentatively TRBD1 (6 bases). The CDR3 has 14 amino acids. Deletions cut 3 bases from V and 1 base from J, with 10 bases between. Per germline, CDR1 SGHRS and CDR2 YFSETQ. For the CDR3, the DNA is TGCGCCAGCAGCTCTGGACAGCCGAACACTGAAGCTTTCTTT. It encodes CASSSGQPNTEAFF.

The rearrangement links TRBV25-1 to TRBJ1-2; D uncertain. This CDR3 contains 12 residues. The germline V gene encodes CDR1 MGHDK and CDR2 SYGVNS. V lost 1 base, J lost 9 bases, and 9 bases lay in between. This CDR3 is CASSELDTSYTF. The CDR3 region has the DNA TGTGCCAGCAGTGAATTGGATACGAGCTACACCTTC.

The chain carries TRBV4-3 and TRBJ2-7; D gene ambiguous. Trimming took off 4 bases at V and 0 bases at J, with 13 bases between the two ends. Germline loops: CDR1 LGHNA, CDR2 YSLEER. CDR3 length: 15 residues. The chain's CDR3 is CASSPRAMSSYEQYF. DNA for the CDR3: TGCGCCAGCAGCCCCAGAGCAATGAGCTCCTACGAGCAGTACTTC.